The entry that follows covers one T cell receptor beta chain sequence. Its antigen is unknown. At the survey level, the v3.0 immunoSEQ assay was run. Profiled with immunoSEQ multiplex PCR; TCRdb holds only in-frame clones, not every one. The sample gives approximately 24,000 clones, approximately 80% of which show up once; under 7% is in the top ten. CDR1 and CDR2 from the germline V gene are LNHDA and SQIVND (reference sequence). Trimming at V came to 5 bases and at J to 4 bases, leaving 6 bases not matched to a gene. This CDR3 has 14 amino acids. United States facilities provided treatment to all participants with HIV. The data originate from a study of long-term antiretroviral therapy in people with HIV. Study details: There is a gap of about a decade between the earliest samples and the later 2015 immediate-ART recommendation. The study, taken as a whole, reports: Unavailable data included ART adherence, viral resistance and therapy changes (switches in treatment). Clonotypes expanded prior to ART showed repertoire dominance at all sampled time points.

The sequencing here drew on unsorted PBMCs, taken 1.1 years before starting antiretroviral therapy. The TCR was taken from a woman aged 25 to 39 with HIV. This chain joins TRBV19 and TRBJ2-5; 8 bases match TRBD1. The DNA for the CDR3 is TGTGCCAGTAGTCCGACAGGGGCTCGAGAGACCCAGTACTTC. Encoded protein: CASSPTGARETQYF.